Reported below is one T cell receptor (beta chain). Antigen: not known. V gave up 1 base and J gave up 1 base, with 5 bases separating them. Per germline, CDR1 LNHNV and CDR2 YYDKDF (reference sequence). The CDR3 runs 13 residues. This specimen comes from a study of Ad26.COV2.S vaccination and SARS-CoV-2 variants. General study results and limits: Post-vaccination breadth of spike-specific CD8+ and CD4+ T cell responses was reportedly substantial.

Libraries were prepared by immunoSEQ multiplex PCR; TCRdb keeps only in-frame clonotypes and omits some of them. Of under 400,000 clones detected, roughly 84% appear once; the ten largest clones hold 3.4%. The treatment here: roughly 19 received Ad26.COV2.S at low or high dose, single or two shots; 5 received placebo; per-sample allocation not given. It was on day 63 after the first vaccine or placebo injection that samples were taken. At a Boston site, the person donating was an adult of 18-55 years. The rearrangement joins TRBV15 to TRBJ2-7; no clear D. Material: peripheral blood, obtained in a trial of Ad26.COV2.S vaccine versus placebo. The receptor's source is a person between 18 and 60 years old who received the Ad26.COV2.S COVID-19 vaccine or a placebo. DNA of the CDR3: TGTGCCACCAGCAGAGGGCTGTCCTACGAGCAGTACTTC. It encodes CATSRGLSYEQYF.